This T cell receptor beta chain derives from a study of T cells after posttransplantation cyclophosphamide (dated by TCRdb to 2016 to 2017). Notes on the research overall: Using TRB sequencing, the study followed how the T cell repertoire rebuilt after myeloablative bone marrow transplantation with posttransplantation cyclophosphamide given as GVHD prophylaxis. Antigen receptor sequencing was done on samples from 35 to 45 PTCy-treated patients and from around 15 related bone marrow donors of those patients. Blood from all 30 or so PTCy patients with 1-year posttransplant specimens was subjected to TRB sequencing. Up to about 3 additional blood samples from 2 to 5.2 years after transplant were also TRB-sequenced in 3 patients, as was pretransplant blood from a handful of patients. Because TRA and TRB clonality were tightly correlated in 9 samples, subsequent TCR analyses were focused on TRB only. Public TRB sequences were checked against a database of over 3,000 sequences associated with responses to pathogens, tumor antigens, self-antigens and alloantigens. What the authors observed across the whole study: The TRB repertoires of T cells infiltrating skin or the GI tract showed only limited overlap with the TRB repertoires found in blood. Donor-recipient similarity was low at 1-2 months but increased during the first year, and donor CD8+ memory clones often dominated later blood repertoires. Across 45 patients, recipient CMV seropositivity and CMV reactivation were highly associated with TRB clonality; PTCy diversity was similar to CNI/methotrexate controls.

With regard to this clone: The specificity of this receptor is unknown. Nothing much larger sits one base from this clone, and base qualities are not available.

Peripheral blood samples were provided by related bone marrow donors on the day of marrow donation. Mononuclear cells from peripheral blood and bone marrow were separated by Ficoll-Hypaque density centrifugation and then cryopreserved. CD4+ and CD8+ T cells, including naive and memory subsets, were sorted by FACS using a FACSAria II. For CDR1 and CDR2, the germline V gene lists SGHDN and FVKESK. Including the terminal cysteine and phenylalanine, the CDR3 comprises 13 residues. The CDR3 DNA has 39 bases and is translated from base 1. V sheds 6 bases and J sheds 0 bases, leaving 5 bases between their ends. TRB sequencing used genomic DNA with the immunoSEQ assay at survey resolution or the hsTCRB kit. The original methods were these. The immunoSEQ software handled initial read processing, and the LymphoSeq R package was used for repertoire analyses. Clonality was computed as 1 minus normalized Shannon entropy, and a Gini coefficient was also calculated for each TRB dataset. Phenotypes of unsorted samples were inferred by mapping TRB sequences from sorted subsets of the recipient or donor onto unsorted samples of the same recipient. TCRdb took over this immuneACCESS table, retaining in-frame rearrangements with V and J assigned. Such tables are incomplete; in checked studies, under half of the missing clones stem from an unresolved V gene, and the remainder is unexplained. V, J and clone size are taken as reported in that table, and D and trimming were inferred from the DNA itself. Recorded for this sample are tens of thousands of clones; roughly two thirds of them occurred a single time. The top ten clonotypes cover 0.6% to 0.75% of the sample.

The TCR originated in a woman in her sixties in good health, CMV-negative, and a related stem cell transplant donor. The chain employs TRBV14 and TRBJ2-2, with the identity of the D gene unclear. The sample taken for sequencing was memory CD4+ T cells sorted from PBMCs. The bases read TGTGCCAGCAGGTTCGCGAACACCGGGGAGCTGTTTTTT. It encodes CASRFANTGELFF.